Given below is one T cell receptor (beta chain) in context. Its antigen is currently not known. Base qualities are not at hand, and no much larger clone is one base apart. The library came from the immunoSEQ multiplex PCR assay. Rearranged TCR beta chain sequences were amplified with the hsTCRB Kit following the manufacturer's protocol. TCRB libraries were sequenced on an Illumina MiSeq. In the original analysis: The kit vendor's proprietary platform handled demultiplexing, trimming and gene mapping. Imported from immuneACCESS, the table was reduced by TCRdb to in-frame sequences with V and J called. These copies leave out some clones; in studies compared against another copy, an unresolved V gene accounts for under half, and the cause of the remainder is not known. That table gives V, J and clone size, and the DNA gave D and trimming. The sample records under 45,000 clones, roughly 90% of which are singletons. The biggest ten clones account for roughly 4% of the sample.

Reading the label with the study, this specimen's time point is: week 23, last vaccination. Each vaccine dose was 300 ug of a 20-mer mutant IDH1 peptide in Montanide, given subcutaneously with topical imiquimod. Donors had newly diagnosed WHO grade 3 or 4 IDH1-mutant astrocytomas with loss of nuclear ATRX. The samples were drawn from NOA16, a multicentre, single-arm, open-label phase I trial in Germany that tested a mutant IDH1 peptide vaccine in humans for the first time. Genomic DNA for TCRB sequencing was extracted from EDTA blood using the DNeasy Blood and Tissue Kit. The source of the sample is a study of a mutant IDH1 vaccine in newly diagnosed glioma (dated by TCRdb to the early 2020s). At the level of the whole study: Patients were given eight vaccinations, in weeks 1, 3, 5, 7, 11, 15, 19 and 23, which matched visits V03 through V10. Before enrollment, most patients had been given radiochemotherapy with temozolomide as standard therapy, while the rest had received either radiotherapy alone or temozolomide alone. Of the approximately 30 treated patients, 62.5% were male and roughly 40% were female, and a mean age of about 37 years was recorded. In the chemotherapy-containing groups, vaccination started alongside temozolomide cycles, whereas in patients who had radiotherapy alone it started 4-6 weeks after radiotherapy. Longitudinal TCRB deep sequencing was done for 25 to 30 treated patients, wherever samples were available for exploratory analyses. Peripheral blood was collected at six visits: V03 (baseline), V05, V07, V10, V12 and V13. What the research found in general, with its limitations: According to the authors, sample limitations meant that analyses of patient blood samples could not be reproduced. PBMC samples for TCRB deep sequencing were selected based on availability. Changes in the top peripheral T cell clonotypes picked up by TCRB sequencing did not appear to be linked to pseudoprogression. Vaccine-induced immune responses across multiple MHC alleles were detected in approximately 94% of patients.

The germline V gene yields MNHNS for CDR1 and SASEGT for CDR2. Compared with germline, V lacks 11 bases and J lacks 5 bases; bases without a gene match: 8. Including the terminal cysteine and phenylalanine, the CDR3 comprises 13 residues. The sequence is cut down to CDR3 DNA, 39 bases in frame from base 1. This sequence originates from a man aged 45 to 65 with glioma. Sample: PBMCs, taken from a glioma patient whose treatment included an IDH1 peptide vaccine. The V and J segments used are TRBV6-1 and TRBJ2-4; TRBD1 agrees with 8 junctional bases. The CDR3 sequence is CAARTGSENIQYF. In nucleotide form, the sequence is TGTGCCGCAAGGACAGGGAGCGAAAACATTCAGTACTTC.